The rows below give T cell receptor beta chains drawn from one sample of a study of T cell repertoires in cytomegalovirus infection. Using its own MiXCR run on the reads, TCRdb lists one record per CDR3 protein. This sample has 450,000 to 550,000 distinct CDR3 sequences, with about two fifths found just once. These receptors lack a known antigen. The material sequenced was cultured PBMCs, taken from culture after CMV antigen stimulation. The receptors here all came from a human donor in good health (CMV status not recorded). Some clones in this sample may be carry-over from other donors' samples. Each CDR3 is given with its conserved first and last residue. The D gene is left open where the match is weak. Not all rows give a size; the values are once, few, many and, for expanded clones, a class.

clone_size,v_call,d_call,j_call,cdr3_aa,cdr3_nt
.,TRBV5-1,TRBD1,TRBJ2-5,CASSFPGQDGVDQETQYF,TGCGCCAGCAGCTTTCCGGGACAGGATGGTGTGGACCAAGAGACCCAGTACTTC
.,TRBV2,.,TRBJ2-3,CASSSTLQGTQYF,TGTGCCAGCAGTTCGACCCTCCAGGGTACGCAGTATTTT
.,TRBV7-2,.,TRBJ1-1,CASSYTRSTEAFF,TGTGCCAGCAGCTACACGAGGTCAACGGAGGCTTTCTTT
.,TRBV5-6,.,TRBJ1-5,CTSSFSGDGNQPQHF,TGTACCAGCAGCTTCTCAGGGGACGGCAATCAGCCCCAGCATTTT
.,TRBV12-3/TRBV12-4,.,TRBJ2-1,CASREIQGLLPNEQFF,TGTGCCAGCAGGGAAATCCAGGGGCTACTGCCCAATGAGCAGTTCTTC
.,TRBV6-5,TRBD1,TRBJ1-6,CASSYSRGRSPLHF,TGTGCCAGCAGTTACTCGAGGGGGCGGTCACCCCTCCACTTT
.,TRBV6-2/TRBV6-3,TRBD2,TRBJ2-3,CASSSLQRGVVTQYF,TGTGCCAGCAGTTCCCTCCAGCGGGGGGTTGTTACGCAGTATTTT
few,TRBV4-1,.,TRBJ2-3,CASSQGNWGTDTQYF,TGCGCCAGCAGCCAAGGCAATTGGGGCACAGATACGCAGTATTTT
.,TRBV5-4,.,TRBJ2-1,CASSHPLGGGRVNEQFF,TGTGCCAGCAGCCACCCTCTAGGCGGGGGCCGTGTGAATGAGCAGTTCTTC
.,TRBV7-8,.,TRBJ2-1,CASSFYGTDYNEQFF,TGTGCCAGCAGCTTCTACGGGACCGACTACAATGAGCAGTTCTTC
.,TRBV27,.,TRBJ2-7,CASSLVQHGEQYF,TGTGCCAGCAGTTTAGTACAGCACGGCGAGCAGTACTTC
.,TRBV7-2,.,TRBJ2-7,CASSLSTDPGEQYF,TGTGCCAGCAGCTTATCAACAGATCCGGGTGAGCAGTACTTC
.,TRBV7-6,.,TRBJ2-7,CASSARDGGYEQYF,TGTGCCAGCAGCGCCCGGGACGGGGGCTACGAGCAGTACTTC
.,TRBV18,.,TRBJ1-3,CASSPTVGSGNTIYF,TGTGCCAGCTCACCTACAGTGGGCTCTGGAAACACCATATATTTT
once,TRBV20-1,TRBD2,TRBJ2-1,CSASVAGNYEQFF,TGCAGTGCTAGTGTAGCGGGAAACTATGAGCAGTTCTTC
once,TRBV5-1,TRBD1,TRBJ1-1,CASSLKRDRVPGRVDTEAFF,TGCGCCAGCAGCTTGAAAAGGGACAGGGTACCGGGCCGGGTGGACACTGAAGCTTTCTTT
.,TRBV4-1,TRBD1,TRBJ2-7,CASSRDRDSYEQYF,TGCGCCAGCAGCCGGGACAGGGATTCCTACGAGCAGTACTTC
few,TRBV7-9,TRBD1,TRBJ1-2,CASSSPRDSREYGYTF,TGTGCCAGCAGCTCCCCCCGGGACAGTAGGGAGTATGGCTACACCTTC
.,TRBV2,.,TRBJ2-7,CASSVGRSSYEQYF,TGTGCCAGCAGTGTGGGACGATCCTCCTACGAGCAGTACTTC
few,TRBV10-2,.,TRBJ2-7,CASTEEVAGVRYEQYF,TGCGCCAGCACTGAGGAGGTGGCGGGCGTAAGGTACGAGCAGTACTTC
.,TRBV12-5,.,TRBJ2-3,CASGLVPDTQYF,TGTGCTAGTGGTTTGGTACCAGATACGCAGTATTTT
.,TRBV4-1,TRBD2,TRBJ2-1,CASSRPGLANPEQFF,TGCGCCAGCAGCCGACCGGGACTAGCCAATCCTGAGCAGTTCTTC
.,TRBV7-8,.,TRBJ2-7,CASSPRDIPYEQYF,TGTGCCAGCAGCCCAAGGGACATACCCTACGAGCAGTACTTC
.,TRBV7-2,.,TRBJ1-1,CASSLDSRHTEAFF,TGTGCCAGCAGCCTCGACAGCCGGCACACTGAAGCTTTCTTT
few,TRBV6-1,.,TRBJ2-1,CASSAADRYNEQFF,TGTGCCAGCAGTGCTGCCGACAGGTACAATGAGCAGTTCTTC
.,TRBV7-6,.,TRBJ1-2,CASSQGFSYGYTF,TGTGCCAGCAGCCAAGGGTTTAGCTATGGCTACACCTTC
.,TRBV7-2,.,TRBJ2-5,CASSLEAQRPQYF,TGTGCCAGCAGCTTAGAAGCGCAACGACCCCAGTACTTC
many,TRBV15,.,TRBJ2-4,CATSRDRMGRIQYF,TGTGCCACCAGCAGAGATCGTATGGGACGAATTCAGTACTTC
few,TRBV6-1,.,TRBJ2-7,CASSVSDEYEQYF,TGTGCCAGCAGTGTCTCAGACGAGTACGAGCAGTACTTC
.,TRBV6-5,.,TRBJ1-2,CASSYPESDGYTF,TGTGCCAGCAGTTACCCCGAGTCTGATGGCTACACCTTC
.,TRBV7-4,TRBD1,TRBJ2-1,CASSLDGDRENYNEQFF,TGTGCCAGCAGCTTAGATGGGGACAGGGAGAATTACAATGAGCAGTTCTTC
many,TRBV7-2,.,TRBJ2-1,CASAPKTDSYNEQFF,TGTGCCAGCGCGCCCAAAACAGACTCCTACAATGAGCAGTTCTTC
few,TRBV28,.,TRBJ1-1,CASSFPEGGRDTEAFF,TGTGCCAGCAGTTTCCCCGAGGGAGGGAGGGACACTGAAGCTTTCTTT
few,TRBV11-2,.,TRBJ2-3,CASRKGWAGRPMSTDTQYF,TGTGCCAGCAGGAAGGGATGGGCAGGAAGGCCCATGAGCACAGATACGCAGTATTTT
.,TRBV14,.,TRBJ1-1,CASSQEGTPNTEAFF,TGTGCCAGCAGCCAGGAAGGGACACCGAACACTGAAGCTTTCTTT
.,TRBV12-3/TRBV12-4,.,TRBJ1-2,CASSYDRGDKTF,TGTGCCAGCAGTTATGATAGGGGGGATAAGACCTTC
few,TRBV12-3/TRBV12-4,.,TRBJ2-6,CASSLQDSGANVLTF,TGTGCCAGCAGTTTACAGGACTCTGGGGCCAACGTCCTGACTTTC
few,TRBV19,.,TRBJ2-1,CASSVSYNEQFF,TGTGCCAGTAGCGTGTCCTACAATGAGCAGTTCTTC
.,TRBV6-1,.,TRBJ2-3,CASNLLRGGLSTDTQYF,TGTGCCAGCAACCTCTTAAGGGGGGGGCTCAGCACAGATACGCAGTATTTT
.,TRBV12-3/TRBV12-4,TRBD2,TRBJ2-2,CASSFTGLYTGELFF,TGTGCCAGCAGTTTTACGGGACTATACACCGGGGAGCTGTTTTTT
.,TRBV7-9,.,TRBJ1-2,CASSAPGGAPHGYTF,TGTGCCAGCAGCGCGCCGGGGGGCGCCCCCCATGGCTACACCTTC
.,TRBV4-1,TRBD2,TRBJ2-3,CASSLTSGGASTQYF,TGTGCCAGCAGCCTTACTAGCGGGGGGGCTTCTACGCAGTATTTT
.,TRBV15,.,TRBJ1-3,CATSLGRVSGNTIYF,TGTGCCACCAGCCTCGGGCGGGTCTCTGGAAACACCATATATTTT
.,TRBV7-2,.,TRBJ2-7,CASSLGGTGYYEQYF,TGTGCCAGCAGCTTAGGGGGGACTGGGTACTACGAGCAGTACTTC
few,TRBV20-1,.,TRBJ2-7,CSASLIGAGNVYEQYF,TGCAGTGCTAGTTTAATCGGGGCGGGAAATGTGTACGAGCAGTACTTC
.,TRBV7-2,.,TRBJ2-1,CASSLGPNFGQFF,TGTGCCAGCAGCCTCGGGCCCAATTTTGGGCAGTTCTTC
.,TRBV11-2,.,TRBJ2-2,CASSLVARGLTGELFF,TGTGCCAGCAGCTTAGTGGCGCGGGGGCTAACCGGGGAGCTGTTTTTT
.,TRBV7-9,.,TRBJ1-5,CASSYTGDNQPQHF,TGTGCCAGCAGCTACACAGGTGATAATCAGCCCCAGCATTTT
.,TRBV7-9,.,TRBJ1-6,CATRSGGNSPLHF,TGTGCCACCCGGTCCGGGGGGAATTCACCCCTCCACTTT
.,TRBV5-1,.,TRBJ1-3,CASRGGGGTLSGNTIYF,TGCGCCAGCAGAGGAGGCGGAGGCACACTCTCTGGAAACACCATATATTTT
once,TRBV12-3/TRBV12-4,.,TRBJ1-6,CASSLMGSNSPLHF,TGTGCCAGCAGTTTAATGGGCAGTAATTCACCCCTCCACTTT
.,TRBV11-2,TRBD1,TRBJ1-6,CASSQQGGSNSPLHF,TGTGCCAGCAGCCAACAGGGGGGGAGTAATTCACCCCTCCACTTT
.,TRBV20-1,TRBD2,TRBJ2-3,CSARGLAGGPGGTDTQYF,TGCAGTGCTAGGGGACTAGCGGGGGGGCCTGGAGGCACAGATACGCAGTATTTT
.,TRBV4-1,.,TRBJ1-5,CASSLGGILPGSNQPQHF,TGCGCCAGCAGCCTCGGCGGGATACTACCAGGTAGCAATCAGCCCCAGCATTTT
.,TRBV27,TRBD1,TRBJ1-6,CASSSFGQGSYSPLHF,TGTGCCAGCAGTTCTTTCGGACAGGGGAGTTATTCACCCCTCCACTTT